This passage covers 16 T cell receptor beta chains from one sample sequenced in a study of CD8+CD57+ T cells in acquired aplastic anemia. TCR beta VDJ combinations and CDR3 sequences were profiled from genomic DNA. One entry per CDR3 protein results from TCRdb running MiXCR on the reads. The table lists 100,000 to 150,000 distinct CDR3 sequences, about 48% of them singletons. The source material was sorted CD4+, CD8+, or CD8+CD57+ T cells (not recorded which) from PBMCs. The receptors here all came from a human donor in good health, serving as a control.

The sample holds a few counts of this clonotype. The chain uses TRBV2 and TRBJ1-2; no reliable D call. The CDR3 contains 14 residues. The V gene's germline CDR1 is SNHLY and CDR2 FYNNEI. The V end was cut by 6 bases, the J end by 0 bases, with 11 bases between. The CDR3 region is CASRDWEANYGYTF. CDR3 in DNA: TGTGCCAGCAGGGACTGGGAGGCTAACTATGGCTACACCTTC.

In its sample, this clonotype was seen many times. The gene calls are TRBV7-9 and TRBJ1-2; tentatively, D is TRBD1 (5 bases). The germline V gene encodes CDR1 SEHNR and CDR2 FQNEAQ (reference sequence). The CDR3 extends over 13 amino acids. V lost 8 bases to trimming and J lost 6 bases, with 16 bases between them. In DNA form, the CDR3 reads TGTGCCAGCCAGGGTGGGCCCCCAAATGGCTACACCTTC. Its translation is CASQGGPPNGYTF.

This clonotype was seen at least ten times. The chain is built from TRBV2 and TRBJ1-1, with 8 bases identical to TRBD1. V lost 6 bases to trimming and J lost 4 bases; unmatched junction nucleotides: 7. Germline V gives CDR1 SNHLY, CDR2 FYNNEI. The CDR3 contains 14 residues. DNA for the CDR3: TGTGCCAGCAGGCAAACAGGGGGGGGCACTGAAGCTTTCTTT. This sequence encodes CASRQTGGGTEAFF.

This chain connects TRBV19 to TRBJ1-5; D is unresolved. This CDR3 has 16 residues. Deletions cut 1 base from V and 0 bases from J, with 10 bases between. Per the germline V gene, CDR1 is LNHDA and CDR2 is SQIVND (reference sequence). Here the CDR3 reads CASSIVRHYSNQPQHF. The CDR3 DNA follows: TGTGCCAGTAGTATAGTTCGACATTATAGCAATCAGCCCCAGCATTTT.

This clonotype was seen repeatedly, ten times or more. The genes are TRBV5-5 and TRBJ1-1; D remains ambiguous. Trimming removed 0 bases at V and 7 bases at J, with 7 bases between. The CDR3 length is 12 residues. The V gene's germline CDR1 is SGHKS and CDR2 YYEKEE (reference sequence). The CDR3 here is CASSLEIGEAFF. The CDR3 nucleotides read TGTGCCAGCAGCTTGGAGATAGGTGAAGCTTTCTTT.

The chain combines TRBV7-6 with TRBJ2-7, with D possibly TRBD2 on 5 matching bases. Between the trimmed V and J ends, which lost 3 bases and 2 bases, there was a span of 5 bases. The CDR3 has 12 residues. Germline-derived CDR1 and CDR2 are SGHVS and FNYEAQ. The CDR3 reads CASSFGTYEQYF. Here the CDR3 DNA reads TGTGCCAGCAGCTTCGGGACCTACGAGCAGTACTTC.

CDR3 DNA sequence: TGTGCCAGCAGTGAAGCGCCTCAGGGAGGGTCCCAGCATTTT. Protein sequence: CASSEAPQGGSQHF. The chain uses TRBV2 and TRBJ1-5, with D possibly TRBD1 on 5 matching bases. The CDR3 has 14 residues. From germline, CDR1 is SNHLY and CDR2 FYNNEI. Trimming stripped 0 bases from V and 11 bases from J, with 14 bases between.

This clonotype appeared many times. The V and J genes are TRBV12-3 or TRBV12-4 and TRBJ2-1; D is undetermined. Trimming left V 3 bases short and J 8 bases short, with 5 bases between. This CDR3 region has 11 residues. The CDR3 sequence is CASSLAHEQFF. CDR3 DNA: TGTGCCAGCAGTTTGGCCCATGAGCAGTTCTTC.

This clonotype was counted ten times or more. This chain links TRBV4-1 with TRBJ1-3; D is ambiguous. The V end was cut by 0 bases, the J end by 0 bases, with 6 bases between. The CDR3 covers 15 residues. Per the germline V gene, CDR1 is MGHRA and CDR2 is YSYEKL. The CDR3 region is CASSQDHSSGNTIYF. CDR3 DNA sequence: TGCGCCAGCAGCCAAGACCATTCCTCTGGAAACACCATATATTTT.

In DNA, the CDR3 is TGTGCCAGCAGCCCACAAACAGGGAAAGGAAACACCATATATTTT. Amino acids: CASSPQTGKGNTIYF. The genes are TRBV7-2 and TRBJ1-3; possible D gene TRBD1, 6 bases. This CDR3 has 15 amino acids. Per germline, CDR1 SGHTA and CDR2 FQGNSA. The V end was cut by 5 bases, the J end by 4 bases, with 15 bases between.

The chain joins TRBV19 to TRBJ1-5, with TRBD1 as a possible D gene (6 bases). The V gene lost 2 bases and the J gene lost 3 bases, with 14 bases spanning the gap. Germline CDR1 and CDR2: LNHDA and SQIVND (reference sequence). The CDR3 spans 16 residues. CDR3 coding DNA: TGTGCCAGTAGTATATATCTGGACAGCCACAATCAGCCCCAGCATTTT. This encodes CASSIYLDSHNQPQHF.

This clonotype has a count of ten or more. DNA of the CDR3: TGTGCCAGCAGCTTGAGGTATAATTCACCCCTCCACTTT. This sequence encodes CASSLRYNSPLHF. The V call is TRBV5-5, the J call TRBJ1-6, with D unclear. Trimming pared 1 base from V and 4 bases from J, leaving 3 bases between. The CDR3 has 13 residues. From germline, CDR1 is SGHKS and CDR2 YYEKEE (reference sequence). Combining the CDR3 with reference TRBV5-5 and TRBJ1-6 gives the whole variable domain DAGVTQSPTHLIKTRGQQVTLRCSPISGHKSVSWYQQVLGQGPQFIFQYYEKEERGRGNFPDRFSARQFPNYSSELNVNALLLGDSALYLCASSLRYNSPLHFGNGTRLTVT.

This clonotype was observed many times. This sequence joins TRBV4-2 and TRBJ2-1; 7 bases line up with TRBD2. The V segment lost 4 bases and the J segment 5 bases; nucleotides outside the gene matches: 14. Germline V lookup: CDR1 LGHNA, CDR2 YNFKEQ. CDR3 size: 17 residues. CDR3 region: CASSPGGGYARDNEQFF. DNA of the CDR3: TGTGCCAGCAGCCCGGGGGGAGGGTATGCTCGGGACAATGAGCAGTTCTTC.

This chain links TRBV10-3 with TRBJ1-5; no clear D. This CDR3 comprises 15 residues. V dropped 3 bases and J dropped 2 bases, with 11 bases sitting between them. The germline V gene has CDR1 ENHRY and CDR2 SYGVKD. CDR3 loop: CAISEVWVGNQPQHF. In DNA form, the CDR3 reads TGTGCCATCAGTGAAGTGTGGGTTGGCAATCAGCCCCAGCATTTT.

This clonotype was observed at least ten times. The chain carries TRBV6-5 and TRBJ2-1, with D maybe TRBD1 (6 bases). CDR3 length equals 15 residues. Germline V CDR1 and CDR2: MNHEY, SVGAGI. V was clipped by 2 bases and J by 8 bases, with 16 bases between them. CDR3 coding DNA: TGTGCCAGCAGTTACGTAGGGGGTGGGTCGGATGAGCAGTTCTTC. Translation: CASSYVGGGSDEQFF.

The gene calls are TRBV9 and TRBJ1-3; 8 bases are a match to TRBD1. CDR3 length: 14 residues. Germline-derived CDR1 and CDR2 are SGDLS and YYNGEE. V dropped 4 bases and J dropped 6; count of bases not matched to a gene: 6. The CDR3 sequence is CASSMGTGENTIYF. The DNA for the CDR3 is TGTGCCAGCAGCATGGGGACAGGTGAAAACACCATATATTTT.